One sample yielded the 25 T cell receptor beta chains listed below, sequenced in a study of blood T cell repertoires in COVID-19. Only in-frame clones appear in the TCRdb table, and some are missing; sequencing was by immunoSEQ multiplex PCR. Here the sample spans about 55,000 clones, 70% to 90% being singletons. Sequenced material: peripheral blood. The origin of the receptors is a man aged 65 to 85 with acute or convalescent COVID-19.

V gene TRBV21-1 combines with J gene TRBJ2-2; the table names TRBD1, a call not compared with the DNA. TRBV21-1 is a known pseudogene. The CDR3 consists of 16 residues. In nucleotides, the CDR3 is TGTGCCAGCAGCAATAAGGGGGCCCAGAGTACCGGGGAGCTGTTTTTT. Encoded protein: CASSNKGAQSTGELFF.

The V gene is TRBV3-1 (or the pseudogene TRBV3-2), the J gene TRBJ2-2; 14 nucleotides align to TRBD2. Unmatched junction bases numbered 14, after V lost 7 bases and J lost 7 bases. The CDR3 is 18 amino acids. CDR1 LGHDT and CDR2 YNNKEL come from the germline V gene (reference sequence). CDR3 loop: CASNRRLAGGYGGGELFF. DNA of the CDR3: TGTGCCAGCAACCGTAGACTAGCGGGAGGGTATGGCGGCGGGGAGCTGTTTTTT.

The chain employs TRBV7-8 and TRBJ2-7; 10 nucleotides line up with TRBD2. CDR3 length equals 14 residues. V shed 6 bases, J shed 2 bases, and the junction held 4 bases outside the gene matches. Germline CDR1 reads SGHVS; CDR2 reads FQNEAQ. The CDR3 DNA reads as TGTGCCAGCAGATGGACTAGCGGAGCCTACGAGCAGTACTTC. This gives the protein CASRWTSGAYEQYF.

V usage is TRBV10-1 and J usage is TRBJ2-7; D perhaps matches TRBD2 (6 bases). V shed 5 bases and J shed 0 bases, with 8 bases lying between them. CDR1 WNHNN and CDR2 SYGVQD come from the germline V gene (reference sequence). This CDR3 spans 13 amino acids. CDR3 loop: CASSCGTSYEQYF. The CDR3 DNA sequence: TGCGCCAGCAGTTGCGGGACCTCCTACGAGCAGTACTTC.

The chain combines TRBV29-1 with TRBJ2-7; TRBD2 might be the D (6 bases). This CDR3 is 18 amino acids long. With 1 base removed from V and 2 bases from J, the gap between germline ends came to 24 bases. The germline CDR1 and CDR2 sequences are SQVTM and ANQGSEA. As DNA, the CDR3 is TGCAGCGTTGAAGGGACTATAATATTGTTAAGGAAAACCTACGAGCAGTACTTC. Its protein product is CSVEGTIILLRKTYEQYF.

This chain joins TRBV2 and TRBJ1-4; perhaps TRBD1 as D (5 bases). Trimming took 10 bases from V and 6 from J, leaving 18 bases between them. The CDR3 has 14 amino acids. CDR1 and CDR2 from the germline V gene are SNHLY and FYNNEI. The CDR3 loop reads CATKRSRDYEKLFF. The CDR3 region has the DNA TGTGCCACCAAGCGGTCCAGGGACTATGAAAAACTGTTTTTT.

By sample share, this clone is medium-sized. This chain links TRBV11-2 with TRBJ2-1; 7 nucleotides match TRBD1. The length of the CDR3 is 15 residues. Germline V lookup: CDR1 SGHAT, CDR2 FQNNGV. With 2 bases clipped from V and 6 bases from J, the junction kept 7 bases outside the gene matches. The CDR3, as DNA: TGTGCCAGCAGCTTACAAGGGGGCGCGCCCAATGAGCAGTTCTTC. This encodes CASSLQGGAPNEQFF.

The chain carries TRBV7-6 and TRBJ1-4; 7 bases map to TRBD1. This CDR3 has 15 amino acids. The V gene's germline CDR1 is SGHVS and CDR2 FNYEAQ. Losses at the gene ends were 4 bases for V and 5 bases for J; bases not matched to a gene: 7. Written as DNA, the CDR3 is TGTGCCAGCAGCTCCCAGACAGGGACAAATGAAAAACTGTTTTTT. Residues: CASSSQTGTNEKLFF.

The chain carries TRBV5-1 and TRBJ1-1; D unresolved. The CDR3 covers 13 residues. CDR1 is SGHRS, CDR2 YFSETQ, per germline. V was trimmed by 5 bases and J by 5 bases, leaving 13 bases between them. In DNA, the CDR3 is TGCGCCAGCAGTCGTGGGGAGCTGACTGAAGCTTTCTTT. Amino acids: CASSRGELTEAFF.

This chain joins TRBV3-1 (or the pseudogene TRBV3-2) and TRBJ2-5; a weak D match, TRBD1 (5 bases). This CDR3 comprises 14 residues. Trimming removed 1 base at V and 4 bases at J, with 10 bases between. Germline loops: CDR1 LGHDT, CDR2 YNNKEL (reference sequence). The CDR3 DNA follows: TGTGCCAGCAGCCAAGTGAGTAGGGGAGAGACCCAGTACTTC. It specifies CASSQVSRGETQYF.

J is TRBJ1-5 and V is TRBV6-6; 9 bases are a match to TRBD1. CDR3 size: 19 residues. The trim removed 6 bases at V and 0 bases at J, leaving 15 bases unmatched. The V gene's germline CDR1 is MNHNY and CDR2 SVGAGI (reference sequence). Here the CDR3 DNA reads TGTGCCAGCAGACGACCTCGGGGACAGGGATTCTATAGCAATCAGCCCCAGCATTTT. Encoded protein: CASRRPRGQGFYSNQPQHF.

The count of this clone is one. This chain uses TRBV5-4 with TRBJ2-7, with 12 bases lining up with TRBD2. The germline gives CDR1 SGHNT, CDR2 YYREEE (reference sequence). V gave up 3 bases and J gave up 3 bases; unmatched junction bases: 1. The CDR3 consists of 14 residues. DNA for the CDR3: TGTGCCAGCAGCTCGACTAGCGGGAGCTACGAGCAGTACTTC. Translation: CASSSTSGSYEQYF.

The CDR3 nucleotides read TGTGCCAGCAGTATGCAATTCGAGACTGAAGCTTTCTTT. It specifies CASSMQFETEAFF. This rearrangement joins TRBV25-1 to TRBJ1-1; D is unresolved. V was pared by 5 bases and J by 5 bases, with 12 bases between. The CDR3 has 13 amino acids. Looked up from germline, CDR1 is MGHDK and CDR2 is SYGVNS.

This sequence joins TRBV5-5 and TRBJ1-1, with 7 bases fitting TRBD1. The CDR3 sequence is 15 residues long. V was clipped by 4 bases and J by 3 bases; unmatched bases: 9. Looked up from germline, CDR1 is SGHKS and CDR2 is YYEKEE (reference sequence). CDR3 amino acids: CASSDDRVLDTEAFF. The CDR3 DNA sequence: TGTGCCAGCAGCGACGACAGGGTGCTAGACACTGAAGCTTTCTTT.

The count of this clone is one. The V gene is TRBV12-5, the J gene TRBJ2-1; 9 bases match TRBD2. CDR1 is LGHNT, CDR2 FRNRAP, per germline. Trimming took 2 bases from V and 13 from J; bases not matched to a gene: 9. This CDR3 contains 14 residues. The CDR3 bases are TGTGCTAGTGGTTTGTCGGCTAGCGGGGACCGCCAGTTCTTC. Translation gives CASGLSASGDRQFF.

The chain recombines TRBV7-9 with TRBJ2-1; 7 bases map to TRBD1. Trimming took 5 bases from V and 9 from J; bases not matched to a gene: 4. CDR1 SEHNR and CDR2 FQNEAQ come from the germline V gene (reference sequence). The CDR3 runs 12 residues. The CDR3: CASSTQGSEQFF. CDR3 nucleotide sequence: TGTGCCAGCAGCACACAGGGGTCTGAGCAGTTCTTC.

CDR3 amino acids: CASSRRGYGYTF. Here the CDR3 DNA reads TGTGCCAGCAGCCGCAGGGGCTATGGCTACACCTTC. The V and J genes are TRBV7-2 and TRBJ1-2, with a weak D call TRBD1 (6 bases). Germline lookup yields CDR1 SGHTA and CDR2 FQGNSA. V was cut by 5 bases and J by 4 bases, with 8 bases left in between. The CDR3 extends over 12 amino acids.

This sequence joins TRBV27 and TRBJ2-3; tentatively, D is TRBD2 (6 bases). Trimming took 7 bases from V and 1 from J, leaving 18 bases between them. Germline CDR1 is MNHEY and CDR2 is SMNVEV (reference sequence). The CDR3 is made up of 16 amino acids. CDR3 sequence reads: CASTMTSSPGTDTQYF. The CDR3 DNA is TGTGCCAGCACCATGACTAGTTCCCCAGGCACAGATACGCAGTATTTT.

This chain joins TRBV6-2 or TRBV6-3 and TRBJ1-5; 12 bases match TRBD1. Germline V gives CDR1 MNHEY, CDR2 SVGEGT. Trimming at V came to 4 bases and at J to 9 bases, leaving 7 bases not matched to a gene. This CDR3 spans 15 amino acids. This chain's CDR3 is CASSSGQGANWPQHF. Here the CDR3 DNA reads TGTGCCAGCAGTTCGGGACAGGGGGCGAATTGGCCCCAGCATTTT.

The chain recombines TRBV5-4 with TRBJ1-5; 9 nucleotides align to TRBD1. V shed 4 bases and J 5 bases; nucleotides not matched to a gene: 10. Germline V lookup: CDR1 SGHNT, CDR2 YYREEE (reference sequence). CDR3 length: 16 residues. The CDR3 sequence is CASSLTTGGVDQPQHF. The CDR3, as DNA: TGTGCCAGCAGCCTGACGACAGGGGGGGTAGATCAGCCCCAGCATTTT. Together with reference TRBV5-4 and TRBJ1-5, the CDR3 gives the full variable domain: ETGVTQSPTHLIKTRGQQVTLRCSSQSGHNTVSWYQQALGQGPQFIFQYYREEENGRGNFPPRFSGLQFPNYSSELNVNALELDDSALYLCASSLTTGGVDQPQHFGDGTRLSIL.

V gene TRBV27 combines with J gene TRBJ1-6, with TRBD1 as a possible D gene (6 bases). Germline V gene lookup returns CDR1 MNHEY and CDR2 SMNVEV (reference sequence). V was clipped by 6 bases and J by 9 bases, with 12 bases between them. The CDR3 has 13 residues. The CDR3 is CASRDSRGSPLHF. As DNA, the CDR3 is TGTGCCAGCAGGGACAGTCGGGGTTCACCCCTCCACTTT.

V gene TRBV6-5 combines with J gene TRBJ2-2, with 8 bases fitting TRBD1. Germline CDR1 MNHEY, CDR2 SVGAGI. Trimming took 9 bases from V and 5 from J; bases not matched to a gene: 11. The CDR3 has 15 residues. The CDR3 is CASNPGGQVTGELFF. For the CDR3, the DNA is TGTGCCAGTAATCCAGGGGGCCAAGTAACCGGGGAGCTGTTTTTT.

CDR3 residues: CASSLWSQSSGNTIYF. The CDR3 DNA sequence: TGTGCCAGCAGCTTATGGTCACAGAGCTCTGGAAACACCATATATTTT. The chain couples TRBV7-2 to TRBJ1-3; D is uncertain. V was shortened by 2 bases and J by 0 bases, with 11 bases between the two germline ends. Germline V gives CDR1 SGHTA, CDR2 FQGNSA. The CDR3 totals 16 residues.

V usage is TRBV5-1 and J usage is TRBJ1-3, with D hard to call. The CDR3 loop spans 17 amino acids. Germline V gene data show CDR1 as SGHRS and CDR2 as YFSETQ. Between the trimmed V and J ends, which lost 1 base and 0 bases, there was a span of 14 bases. The CDR3 region is CASSLWLGGNSGNTIYF. The CDR3 DNA follows: TGCGCCAGCAGCTTGTGGCTCGGCGGAAACTCTGGAAACACCATATATTTT. Variable domain in full (rest from reference TRBV5-1 and TRBJ1-3): KAGVTQTPRYLIKTRGQQVTLSCSPISGHRSVSWYQQTPGQGLQFLFEYFSETQRNKGNFPGRFSGRQFSNSRSEMNVSTLELGDSALYLCASSLWLGGNSGNTIYFGEGSWLTVV.

This clone was counted once. The chain recombines TRBV12-3 or TRBV12-4 with TRBJ1-2, with 7 bases matching TRBD1. The V segment lost 6 bases and the J segment 2 bases; nucleotides outside the gene matches: 3. The CDR3 is 13 amino acids. The CDR3 reads CASRGTANYGYTF. The DNA of the CDR3 is TGTGCCAGCAGGGGGACAGCCAACTATGGCTACACCTTC.